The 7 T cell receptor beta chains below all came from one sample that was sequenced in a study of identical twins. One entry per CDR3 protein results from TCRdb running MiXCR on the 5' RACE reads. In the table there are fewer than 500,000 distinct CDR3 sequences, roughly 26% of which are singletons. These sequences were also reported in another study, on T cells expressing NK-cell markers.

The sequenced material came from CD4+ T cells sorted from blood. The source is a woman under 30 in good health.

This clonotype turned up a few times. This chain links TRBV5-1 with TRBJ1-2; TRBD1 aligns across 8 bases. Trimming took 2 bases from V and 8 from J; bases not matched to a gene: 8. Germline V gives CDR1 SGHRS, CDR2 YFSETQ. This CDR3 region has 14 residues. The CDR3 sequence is CASSLGTGSSGYTF. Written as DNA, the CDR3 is TGCGCCAGCAGCTTAGGGACAGGATCCAGCGGCTACACCTTC.

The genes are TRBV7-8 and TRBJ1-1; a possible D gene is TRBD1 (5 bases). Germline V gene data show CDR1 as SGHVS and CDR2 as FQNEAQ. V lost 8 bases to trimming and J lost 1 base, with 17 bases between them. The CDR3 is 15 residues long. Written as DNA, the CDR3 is TGTGCCAGCCTACCCCGCCGACAGCCGAACACTGAAGCTTTCTTT. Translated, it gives CASLPRRQPNTEAFF.

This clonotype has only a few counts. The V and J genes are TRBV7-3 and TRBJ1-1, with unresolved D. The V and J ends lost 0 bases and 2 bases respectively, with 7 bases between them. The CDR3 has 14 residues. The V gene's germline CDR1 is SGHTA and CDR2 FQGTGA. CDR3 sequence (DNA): TGTGCCAGCAGCTTAACGAGGGATAACACTGAAGCTTTCTTT. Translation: CASSLTRDNTEAFF.

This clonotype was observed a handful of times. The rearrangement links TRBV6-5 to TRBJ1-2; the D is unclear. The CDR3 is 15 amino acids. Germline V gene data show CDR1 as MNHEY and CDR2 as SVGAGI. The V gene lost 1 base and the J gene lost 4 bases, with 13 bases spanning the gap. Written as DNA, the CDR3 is TGTGCCAGCAGTTACTTGCCTGACGGTACCTATGGCTACACCTTC. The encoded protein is CASSYLPDGTYGYTF.

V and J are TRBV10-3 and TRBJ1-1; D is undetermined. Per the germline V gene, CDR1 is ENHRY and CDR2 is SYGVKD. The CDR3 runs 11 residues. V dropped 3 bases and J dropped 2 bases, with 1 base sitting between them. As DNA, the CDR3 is TGTGCCATCAGTGACAACACTGAAGCTTTCTTT. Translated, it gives CAISDNTEAFF.

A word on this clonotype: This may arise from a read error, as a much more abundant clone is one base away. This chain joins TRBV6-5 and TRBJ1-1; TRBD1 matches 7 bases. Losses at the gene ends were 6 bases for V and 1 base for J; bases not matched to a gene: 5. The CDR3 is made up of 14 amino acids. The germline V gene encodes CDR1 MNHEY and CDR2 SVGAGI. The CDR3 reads CASSLTGANTEAFF. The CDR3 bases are TGTGCCAGCAGCTTAACAGGGGCGAACACTGAAGCTTTCTTT.

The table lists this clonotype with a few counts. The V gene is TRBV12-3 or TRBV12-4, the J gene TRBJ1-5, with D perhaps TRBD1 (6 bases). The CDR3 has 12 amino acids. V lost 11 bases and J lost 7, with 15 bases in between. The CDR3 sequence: CAGVGTWQPQHF. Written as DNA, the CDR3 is TGTGCCGGAGTAGGGACATGGCAGCCCCAGCATTTT.